The clone carrying this T cell receptor beta chain was counted a few times. The sample comes from a study of T-cell reconstitution after alpha-beta-depleted transplantation in children. The length of the CDR3 is 14 residues. Trimming shortened V by 1 base and J by 8 bases, and 13 bases separated the two germline ends. Per germline, CDR1 SGHRS and CDR2 YFSETQ. The TCRbeta library was prepared with unique molecular identifiers. MiXCR, run by TCRdb on the PCR reads, gives a single entry per CDR3 protein. The table lists 440,000 or so distinct CDR3 sequences, roughly 11% of them singletons. The chain couples TRBV5-1 to TRBJ2-1; tentatively, D is TRBD2 (7 bases). The sample in question was PBMCs from the stem cell graft donor, obtained from the stem cell graft. The source of this sequence is a human donor who donated a stem cell graft to a child with acute myeloid leukemia. CDR3 in amino acids: CASSLHRGGDEQFF. The CDR3 DNA follows: TGCGCCAGCAGCTTGCATCGCGGGGGCGATGAGCAGTTCTTC.